Listed below are T cell receptor beta chains from one sample, sequenced in a study of early T cells in non-severe SARS-CoV-2 infection. TCRdb fed the 5' RACE reads into MiXCR, producing one record per CDR3 protein. Altogether some 46,000 distinct CDR3 sequences are present, about 9.3% being singletons, with the ten largest covering 15%. Sequencing was performed on whole blood. The source is an adult who was a healthcare worker with PCR-confirmed SARS-CoV-2 infection or an uninfected control (not recorded which). Both conserved end residues are part of each CDR3. The D gene is left open where the match is weak. Clone size appears in some rows only: once, few, many, or a class for an expanded clone.

V	size	J	D	DNA	CDR3
TRBV7-2	many	TRBJ2-1	.	TGTGCCAGCAGCTTAAGCCAGGGCTACAATGAGCAGTTCTTC	CASSLSQGYNEQFF
TRBV7-8	.	TRBJ2-3	.	TGTGCCAGCAGCCCGACAGGACGCACAGATACGCAGTATTTT	CASSPTGRTDTQYF
TRBV28	many	TRBJ1-2	.	TGTGCCAGCAGCCTAAAGTCAAACTATGGCTACACCTTC	CASSLKSNYGYTF
TRBV19	many	TRBJ1-5	.	TGTGCCAGTAGTAGGGGGCTTAATCAGCCCCAGCATTTT	CASSRGLNQPQHF
TRBV7-2	many	TRBJ2-5	.	TGTGCCAGCAGTCCACCCTCGGAGACCCAGTACTTC	CASSPPSETQYF
TRBV14	many	TRBJ2-1	.	TGTGCCAGCAGCCTACGTCTACACTCGAGCTCCTACAATGAGCAGTTCTTC	CASSLRLHSSSYNEQFF
TRBV6-2/TRBV6-3	many	TRBJ2-7	.	TGTGCCAGCAGTTACTCGTGGAACTACGAGCAGTACTTC	CASSYSWNYEQYF
TRBV5-6	.	TRBJ2-5	.	TGTGCCAGCAGCTTGGGGGGGGCAGAGACCCAGTACTTC	CASSLGGAETQYF
TRBV18	many	TRBJ1-1	.	TGTGCCAGCTCAAAGGGGGACGACACTGAAGCTTTCTTT	CASSKGDDTEAFF
TRBV5-1	.	TRBJ1-1	.	TGCGCCAGCAGCGAACGGATAAGCACTGAAGCTTTCTTT	CASSERISTEAFF
TRBV20-1	many	TRBJ2-3	TRBD1	TGCAGTGGTTATTCAGGGGGCGCGAGGTATTTT	CSGYSGGARYF
TRBV6-5	.	TRBJ2-7	.	TGTGCCAGCAGTTACTATTGGGGAACCTACGAGCAGTACTTC	CASSYYWGTYEQYF
TRBV12-3/TRBV12-4	many	TRBJ2-1	TRBD1	TGTGCCAGCAGTATCGGGACAGGGTCCCTACATGAGCAGTTCTTC	CASSIGTGSLHEQFF
TRBV28	few	TRBJ1-5	.	TGTGCCACCACTCGGGGTTTGAGTCAGCCCCAGCATTTT	CATTRGLSQPQHF
TRBV7-2	few	TRBJ2-2	.	TGTGCCAGCACCCCAATTCGAGGGACGAACACCGGGGAGCTGTTTTTT	CASTPIRGTNTGELFF
TRBV10-3	.	TRBJ1-2	TRBD1	TGTGCCATCAGTGACCCAGGACAGGGAGACTATGGCTACACCTTC	CAISDPGQGDYGYTF